This TCR beta chain was sequenced for a study of tumor and adjacent non-tumor tissue in lung cancer. Three rounds of nested PCR, following a modified ARM-PCR protocol, produced the TCRbeta library. TCRdb itself ran the multiplex PCR reads through MiXCR, one entry per CDR3 protein. The sample lists 100,000 to 120,000 distinct CDR3 sequences; approximately 87% were seen once. On this clonotype: The junction does not match germline at one end; this may be a read error.

The template was RNA from unsorted bulk tissue. The source of this sequence is a man aged 65 to 85 with non-small cell lung cancer. Sequenced material: lung tumor tissue.

Here the CDR3 DNA reads TGTGCCATCGGGGACCCAGAGGACTACGCCTTC. This gives the protein CAIGDPEDYAF. The chain carries TRBV10-3 and TRBJ1-2; possibly TRBD1 for D (5 bases). Germline V gene lookup returns CDR1 ENHRY and CDR2 SYGVKD. This CDR3 region has 11 residues.